Below, 20 T cell receptor beta chains from the same sample are listed, as sequenced in a study of T-cell reconstitution after alpha-beta-depleted transplantation in children. Unique molecular identifiers were incorporated during preparation of the TCRbeta library. TCRdb fed the PCR reads into MiXCR, producing one record per CDR3 protein. The sample carries hundreds of thousands of distinct CDR3 sequences, 15% to 20% recorded once. The sample was PBMCs, mostly from graft donor cells, taken 360 days after TCRalphabeta/CD19-depleted stem cell transplant. These receptors came from a boy under three years old who had a stem cell transplant for Wiskott-Aldrich syndrome, so the T cells may come from the graft donor.

In this sample, this clonotype turned up a few times. This chain links TRBV4-1 with TRBJ2-1; TRBD1 matches 8 bases. This CDR3 has 18 amino acids. J gave up 4 bases and V 1 base, and 12 bases lay outside the gene matches. From germline, CDR1 is MGHRA and CDR2 YSYEKL. The CDR3 DNA sequence: TGCGCCAGCAGCCAAGCCCCGGGGAACAGGGGGAAGTACAATGAGCAGTTCTTC. Its protein product is CASSQAPGNRGKYNEQFF.

This clonotype appeared many times. The rearrangement links TRBV12-3 or TRBV12-4 to TRBJ2-3, with TRBD1 matching over 7 bases. CDR3 length equals 12 residues. V shed 6 bases and J 4 bases; nucleotides not matched to a gene: 1. In DNA form, the CDR3 reads TGTGCCAGCAGCGACAGGGCAGATACGCAGTATTTT. It codes for CASSDRADTQYF.

This clonotype was observed a few times. The chain has TRBV20-1 and TRBJ2-3, with 12 bases identical to TRBD2. V dropped 6 bases and J dropped 3; count of bases not matched to a gene: 16. The germline CDR1 and CDR2 sequences are DFQATT and SNEGSKA (reference sequence). This CDR3 region has 18 residues. The CDR3 DNA reads TGCAGTGCCTGCTCTCTAGCGGGGGGGCTCAGAGGTACAGATACGCAGTATTTT. It codes for CSACSLAGGLRGTDTQYF.

The rearrangement links TRBV7-9 to TRBJ2-5, with D unclear. Germline V gene sequence: CDR1 SEHNR, CDR2 FQNEAQ (reference sequence). The V end lost 7 bases, the J end lost 2 bases, and 23 bases lay between the germline ends. CDR3 size: 17 residues. CDR3 coding DNA: TGTGCCAGCACTGAGCTTGGCTCCTACGGGTATCAAGAGACCCAGTACTTC. The encoded protein is CASTELGSYGYQETQYF.

This clonotype was detected only a few times. This chain uses TRBV4-2 with TRBJ2-3; 8 nucleotides agree with TRBD2. Germline CDR1 is LGHNA and CDR2 is YNFKEQ. V was clipped by 1 base and J by 1 base; unmatched bases: 4. The CDR3 spans 16 residues. CDR3 loop: CASSQVAGSRTDTQYF. DNA for the CDR3: TGTGCCAGCAGCCAAGTAGCGGGGTCACGCACAGATACGCAGTATTTT.

The chain recombines TRBV15 with TRBJ2-1, with 10 bases aligning to TRBD2. V shed 6 bases and J 8 bases; nucleotides not matched to a gene: 7. Per the germline V gene, CDR1 is LNHNV and CDR2 is YYDKDF (reference sequence). CDR3 size: 14 residues. This CDR3 reads CATRKREGRDEQFF. The CDR3 DNA sequence: TGTGCCACCAGAAAGCGGGAGGGCCGTGATGAGCAGTTCTTC.

J is TRBJ2-2 and V is TRBV9; TRBD1 might be the D (6 bases). V lost 3 bases and J lost 0, with 15 bases in between. The germline gives CDR1 SGDLS, CDR2 YYNGEE. The CDR3 is 17 residues long. The CDR3 loop is CASSANTGTPNTGELFF. For the CDR3, the DNA is TGTGCCAGCAGCGCAAATACCGGGACACCGAACACCGGGGAGCTGTTTTTT.

The table lists this clonotype with a few counts. This chain uses TRBV11-1 with TRBJ2-5; D is possibly TRBD1 (6 bases). This CDR3 comprises 16 residues. Per germline, CDR1 SGHAT and CDR2 FQDESV (reference sequence). Trimming took off 2 bases at V and 5 bases at J, with 18 bases between the two ends. CDR3 in DNA: TGTGCCAGCAGCTTACCCACACAGGGATCGTGGGAGACCCAGTACTTC. It is translated as CASSLPTQGSWETQYF.

This clonotype was recorded many times. J is TRBJ2-5 and V is TRBV5-1; tentative D call: TRBD2 (5 bases). Trimming took off 0 bases at V and 1 base at J, with 7 bases between the two ends. The CDR3 is 14 residues long. Looked up from germline, CDR1 is SGHRS and CDR2 is YFSETQ. This chain's CDR3 is CASSLAGFQETQYF. The DNA of the CDR3 is TGCGCCAGCAGCTTGGCGGGGTTCCAAGAGACCCAGTACTTC.

This clonotype was found many times. The CDR3: CASSLRIGGLTEAFF. The CDR3 DNA reads as TGTGCCAGCAGTTTACGGATCGGGGGTCTGACTGAAGCTTTCTTT. V gene TRBV27 combines with J gene TRBJ1-1; weak D call: TRBD1 (5 bases). Germline V gene lookup returns CDR1 MNHEY and CDR2 SMNVEV (reference sequence). V was pared by 2 bases and J by 5 bases, with 15 bases between. This CDR3 has 15 residues.

This clonotype has only a few counts. This chain links TRBV3-1 with TRBJ2-1; 11 nucleotides match TRBD2. The germline V gene has CDR1 LGHDT and CDR2 YNNKEL (reference sequence). Trimming at V came to 4 bases and at J to 6 bases, leaving 8 bases not matched to a gene. The CDR3 runs to 16 residues. The CDR3 region has the DNA TGTGCCAGCAGCCTCTTAGCGGGAGGGGCAAGCAATGAGCAGTTCTTC. Protein product: CASSLLAGGASNEQFF.

This clonotype was seen only a few times. The chain is built from TRBV10-1 and TRBJ2-2, with 8 bases identical to TRBD2. Germline V gene data show CDR1 as WNHNN and CDR2 as SYGVQD (reference sequence). V lost 5 bases and J lost 8; bases outside the gene matches: 13. The CDR3 contains 16 residues. CDR3 bases: TGCGCCAGCAGTCCCGGAGGGACTAGTGATAATGGGGAGCTGTTTTTT. This encodes CASSPGGTSDNGELFF.

The chain recombines TRBV27 with TRBJ2-7, with TRBD1 matching 11 bases. The CDR3 has 17 residues. J was trimmed by 5 bases and V by 0 bases; bases with no gene match: 9. Germline lookup yields CDR1 MNHEY and CDR2 SMNVEV (reference sequence). The CDR3 spells CASSLSLFRDRGDEQYF. In DNA, the CDR3 is TGTGCCAGCAGTTTATCACTTTTCCGGGACAGGGGGGACGAGCAGTACTTC.

The chain uses TRBV12-3 or TRBV12-4 and TRBJ2-1, with D perhaps TRBD2 (5 bases). V was cut by 1 base and J by 10 bases, with 20 bases left in between. The CDR3 has 16 residues. The CDR3 DNA reads TGTGCCAGCAGTTTAGTCGCGCAGGCCCCGACGGGGGAGCAGTTCTTC. It encodes CASSLVAQAPTGEQFF.

CDR3 nucleotide sequence: TGTGCCAGCAGTTTGCAGTTAGGCTCCTACAATGAGCAGTTCTTC. Encoded protein: CASSLQLGSYNEQFF. The chain is built from TRBV27 and TRBJ2-1; D gene uncertain. The germline V gene has CDR1 MNHEY and CDR2 SMNVEV (reference sequence). The V end was cut by 3 bases, the J end by 0 bases, with 9 bases between. The CDR3 contains 15 residues.

This clonotype was detected only a few times. The gene calls are TRBV2 and TRBJ1-5, with 7 bases that match TRBD1. J gave up 3 bases and V 6 bases, and 2 bases lay outside the gene matches. The CDR3 contains 13 residues. CDR1 is SNHLY, CDR2 FYNNEI, per germline. CDR3 nucleotide sequence: TGTGCCAGCAGGGGGACAGTCAATCAGCCCCAGCATTTT. Its protein is CASRGTVNQPQHF.

The J gene is TRBJ2-6, the V gene TRBV12-3 or TRBV12-4; D might be TRBD2 (6 bases). This CDR3 has 17 residues. V was clipped by 6 bases and J by 3 bases, with 18 bases between them. CDR3 bases: TGTGCCAGCAGCCGCTCGAAGGGAGGTGGTGGGGCCAACGTCCTGACTTTC. Translation: CASSRSKGGGGANVLTF.

This clonotype occurred many times. The chain joins TRBV2 to TRBJ2-7, with 10 bases fitting TRBD1. The ends lost 6 bases at V and 3 bases at J; junction bases unmatched: 2. This CDR3 contains 13 residues. CDR1 and CDR2 (germline): SNHLY, FYNNEI. This chain's CDR3 is CASRGTGVYEQYF. DNA of the CDR3: TGTGCCAGCAGGGGGACAGGGGTCTACGAGCAGTACTTC.

In its sample, this clonotype was seen a few times. CDR3 sequence (DNA): TGCGCCAGCAGTCGGGAGGCAGCTATGTACGAGCAGTACTTC. This gives the protein CASSREAAMYEQYF. V usage is TRBV5-1 and J usage is TRBJ2-7, with 7 positions matching TRBD2. This CDR3 contains 14 residues. Trimming removed 5 bases from V and 4 bases from J; junction bases left unmatched: 9. Germline values: CDR1 SGHRS, CDR2 YFSETQ.

The table lists this clonotype with a few counts. The rearrangement uses TRBV24-1 and TRBJ2-5, with TRBD2 matching over 13 bases. V was pared by 5 bases and J by 0 bases, with 2 bases of the junction left unmatched. CDR1 and CDR2 from the germline V gene are KGHDR and SFDVKD. CDR3 length: 16 amino acids. The CDR3 bases are TGTGCCACCAGTGGGACTAGCGGGAGTAACCAAGAGACCCAGTACTTC. Its translation: CATSGTSGSNQETQYF.